The clone carrying this TCR beta chain has just one count. At one boundary the junction diverges from the germline segment, which might be a read error. These data originate in a study of shared clonotypes between healthy human individuals. Germline CDR1 MGHRA, CDR2 YSYEKL. The CDR3 is 15 amino acids. Sequencing was performed with immunoSEQ multiplex PCR; in TCRdb, only in-frame clones are kept and a portion is missing. This table holds millions of clones, roughly nine tenths found once. The sequenced sample was naive CD4+ T cells sorted from blood. The subset is: CD45RA+ positively selected. The origin of this receptor is a man aged 18 to 30 in good health. The chain links TRBV4-1 to TRBJ1-5; TRBD1 matches at 10 bases. The CDR3 is CASSLSGTGDQSQHF. CDR3 in DNA: TGCGCCAGCAGCCTATCCGGGACAGGGGATCAGTCCCAGCATTTT.